The 10 T cell receptor beta chains below were found in one sample sequenced in a study of shared clonotypes between healthy human individuals. Clones were sequenced by immunoSEQ multiplex PCR, and TCRdb holds only the in-frame ones, with some missing. The profile shows hundreds of thousands of clones, almost 97% of them singletons. Material for sequencing was naive CD4+ T cells sorted from blood. Subset in this sample: CD45RA+ positively selected. The receptors shown here come from a woman in her twenties or thirties in good health.

The chain employs TRBV5-1 and TRBJ1-4; D not resolved. The CDR3 is 13 residues long. Per germline, CDR1 SGHRS and CDR2 YFSETQ. V lost 2 bases and J 5 bases, leaving 7 bases between the germline ends. DNA of the CDR3: TGCGCCAGCAGCTTACTAGGCAATGAAAAACTGTTTTTT. Residues: CASSLLGNEKLFF.

In DNA, the CDR3 is TGTGCTAGTGGTCTTGCTGGGGCCAATGAAAAACTGTTTTTT. This translates into CASGLAGANEKLFF. The chain combines TRBV12-5 with TRBJ1-4, with TRBD1 as a possible D gene (5 bases). The length of the CDR3 is 14 residues. Per germline, CDR1 LGHNT and CDR2 FRNRAP. V dropped 5 bases and J dropped 5 bases, with 12 bases sitting between them. The complete variable domain, with remaining parts taken from reference TRBV12-5 and TRBJ1-4, reads DARVTQTPRHKVTEMGQEVTMRCQPILGHNTVFWYRQTMMQGLELLAYFRNRAPLDDSGMPKDRFSAEMPDATLATLKIQPSEPRDSAVYFCASGLAGANEKLFFGSGTQLSVL.

In DNA, the CDR3 is TGTGCCAGCAGTTTACAGGGAACCATTAACACTGAAGCTTTCTTT. Translation: CASSLQGTINTEAFF. V is TRBV27 and J is TRBJ1-1, with D possibly matching TRBD1 (5 bases). Germline V lookup: CDR1 MNHEY, CDR2 SMNVEV (reference sequence). The CDR3 totals 15 residues. V was trimmed by 2 bases and J by 2 bases, leaving 12 bases between them.

The rearrangement uses TRBV7-8 and TRBJ2-3; the D gene is possibly TRBD2 (6 bases). The CDR3 spans 14 residues. The germline V and J ends were trimmed by 5 bases and 2 bases, with 11 bases remaining between them. Germline values: CDR1 SGHVS, CDR2 FQNEAQ. The CDR3 DNA sequence: TGTGCCAGCAGCCGGGACTCCGACACAGATACGCAGTATTTT. Translated, it gives CASSRDSDTDTQYF. Using reference TRBV7-8 and TRBJ2-3 for the parts outside the CDR3, the full variable domain is GAGVSQSPRYKVAKRGQDVALRCDPISGHVSLFWYQQALGQGPEFLTYFQNEAQLDKSGLPSDRFFAERPEGSVSTLKIQRTQQEDSAVYLCASSRDSDTDTQYFGPGTRLTVL.

The genes are TRBV28 and TRBJ1-5; 9 nucleotides agree with TRBD1. This CDR3 has 15 residues. The J segment lost 7 bases and the V segment lost 4 bases, leaving 8 bases of the junction unmatched. CDR1 is MDHEN and CDR2 is SYDVKM in the germline V gene. For the CDR3, the DNA is TGTGCCAGCAGTTCCACGGGGACAGGGATGCAGCCCCAGCATTTT. Translated: CASSSTGTGMQPQHF.

This rearrangement joins TRBV4-2 to TRBJ2-7; D is perhaps TRBD1 or TRBD2 (5 bases each). V shed 0 bases and J shed 6 bases, with 6 bases lying between them. Germline CDR1 and CDR2: LGHNA and YNFKEQ. The length of the CDR3 is 12 residues. CDR3 nucleotide sequence: TGTGCCAGCAGCCAAGATGGGGGCGAGCAGTACTTC. The encoded protein is CASSQDGGEQYF.

A remark on this clone: Within the sample, other DNA sequences also encode this same CDR3. The gene calls are TRBV2 and TRBJ2-7; D is unresolved. CDR1 and CDR2 (germline): SNHLY, FYNNEI. V was clipped by 6 bases and J by 4 bases, with 7 bases between them. This CDR3 region has 11 residues. In nucleotides, the CDR3 is TGTGCCAGCAGCGACACATACGAGCAGTACTTC. It yields the protein CASSDTYEQYF.

In DNA form, the CDR3 reads TGCGCCAGCAGCTTGGGAGGTATGGGGGCCAACGTCCTGACTTTC. Translation gives CASSLGGMGANVLTF. This rearrangement joins TRBV5-1 to TRBJ2-6; D gene ambiguous. In germline, CDR1 is SGHRS, CDR2 YFSETQ. Trimming took off 0 bases at V and 4 bases at J, with 8 bases between the two ends. This CDR3 spans 15 amino acids.

The V and J genes are TRBV27 and TRBJ2-1, with a tentative D call TRBD1 (6 bases). The germline V gene has CDR1 MNHEY and CDR2 SMNVEV (reference sequence). The CDR3 length is 11 residues. Trimming removed 7 bases from V and 10 bases from J, with 11 bases in between. CDR3 nucleotides: TGTGCCAGCACGCATACAGGGGAGCAGTTCTTC. The encoded protein is CASTHTGEQFF.

V gene TRBV29-1 combines with J gene TRBJ1-4; D is ambiguous. With 7 bases removed from V and 0 bases from J, the gap between germline ends came to 12 bases. The CDR3 runs 14 residues. The germline gives CDR1 SQVTM, CDR2 ANQGSEA. This CDR3 reads CSASNGATNEKLFF. The CDR3, as DNA: TGCAGCGCCTCAAACGGCGCAACTAATGAAAAACTGTTTTTT.